This T cell receptor (beta chain) was observed in a study of shared clonotypes between healthy human individuals. Overall study: Participating donors consisted of two women and a few men aged 18 to 49.

CD45RO-negative CD8 cells positively selected for CCR7 made up the naive population, which excluded terminally differentiated effector memory CD45RA+ cells. Study-wide results and caveats: Non-shared clonotypes showed lower generation probabilities than clonotypes common to all four donors.

Some clones are missing from TCRdb's copy, which holds only in-frame ones; the method was immunoSEQ multiplex PCR. The table lists 550,000 to 750,000 clones, roughly 95% of them singletons. As regards this clone: The antigen remains unidentified.

This CDR3 is 19 amino acids long. V was clipped by 5 bases and J by 3 bases; unmatched bases: 16. Germline lookup yields CDR1 SEHNR and CDR2 FQNEAQ (reference sequence). The sequencing input was naive CD8+ T cells sorted from blood. The TCR comes from a woman aged 25 to 39 in good health. The gene calls are TRBV7-9 and TRBJ2-2; 9 nucleotides match TRBD1. In nucleotides, the CDR3 is TGTGCCAGCAGCCGATTCAATATTCGGGACAGGGTTGACACCGGGGAGCTGTTTTTT. Protein sequence: CASSRFNIRDRVDTGELFF.